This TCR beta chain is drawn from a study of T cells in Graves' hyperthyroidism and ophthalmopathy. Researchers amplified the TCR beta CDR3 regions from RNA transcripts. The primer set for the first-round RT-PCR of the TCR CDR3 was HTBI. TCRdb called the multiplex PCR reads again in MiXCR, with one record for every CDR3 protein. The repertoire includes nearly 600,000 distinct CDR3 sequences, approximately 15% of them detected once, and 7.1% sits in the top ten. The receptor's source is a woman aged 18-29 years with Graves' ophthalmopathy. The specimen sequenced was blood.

The CDR3 region has the DNA TGTGCCAGCGAAGGAGGGGACAGGGGGCGGGGAAAACTGTTTTTT. This encodes CASEGGDRGRGKLFF. The chain couples TRBV2 to TRBJ1-4; TRBD1 matches at 12 bases. The CDR3 spans 15 residues. Germline lookup yields CDR1 SNHLY and CDR2 FYNNEI. V shed 8 bases, J shed 10 bases, and the junction held 11 bases outside the gene matches.